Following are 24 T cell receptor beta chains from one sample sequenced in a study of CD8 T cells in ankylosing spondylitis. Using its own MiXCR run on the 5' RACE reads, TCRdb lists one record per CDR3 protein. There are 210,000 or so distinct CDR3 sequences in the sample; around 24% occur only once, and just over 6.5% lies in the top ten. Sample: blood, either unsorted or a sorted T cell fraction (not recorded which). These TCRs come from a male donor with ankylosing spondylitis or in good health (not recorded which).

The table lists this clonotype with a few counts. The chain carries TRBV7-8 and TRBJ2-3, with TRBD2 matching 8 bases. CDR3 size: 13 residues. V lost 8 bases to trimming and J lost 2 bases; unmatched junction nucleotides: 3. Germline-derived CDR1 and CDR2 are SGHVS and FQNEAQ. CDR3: CASASGSTDTQYF. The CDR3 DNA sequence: TGTGCCAGCGCTAGCGGGTCCACAGATACGCAGTATTTT.

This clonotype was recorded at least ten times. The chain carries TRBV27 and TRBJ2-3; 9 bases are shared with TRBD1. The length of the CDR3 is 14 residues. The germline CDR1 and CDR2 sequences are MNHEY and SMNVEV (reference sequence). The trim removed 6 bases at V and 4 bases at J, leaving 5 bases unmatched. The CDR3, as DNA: TGTGCCAGCAGCAGGGACAGGGCGGCAGATACGCAGTATTTT. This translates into CASSRDRAADTQYF.

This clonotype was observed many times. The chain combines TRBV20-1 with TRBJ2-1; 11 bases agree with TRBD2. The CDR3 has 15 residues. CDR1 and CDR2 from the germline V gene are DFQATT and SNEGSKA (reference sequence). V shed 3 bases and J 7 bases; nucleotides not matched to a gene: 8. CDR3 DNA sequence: TGCAGTGCTAGTGTACTAGCGGGAGTCGGGAATGAGCAGTTCTTC. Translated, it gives CSASVLAGVGNEQFF.

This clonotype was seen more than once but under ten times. The CDR3 protein is CSVGYSRGVSHYEQYF. The CDR3 coding sequence is TGCAGCGTTGGCTATTCTAGAGGAGTGTCCCACTACGAGCAGTACTTC. The chain carries TRBV29-1 and TRBJ2-7; unclear D gene. Trimming removed 4 bases at V and 3 bases at J, with 22 bases between. This CDR3 comprises 16 residues. CDR1 is SQVTM and CDR2 is ANQGSEA in the germline V gene.

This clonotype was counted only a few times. CDR3 DNA: TGTGCCAGCAGTTACACAGGGCCAGATACGCAGTATTTT. This codes for CASSYTGPDTQYF. This chain joins TRBV6-6 and TRBJ2-3, with D perhaps matching TRBD1 (6 bases). The ends were cut back, 2 bases at V and 4 bases at J, with 7 bases in the middle. CDR3 length: 13 residues. The germline CDR1 and CDR2 sequences are MNHNY and SVGAGI (reference sequence).

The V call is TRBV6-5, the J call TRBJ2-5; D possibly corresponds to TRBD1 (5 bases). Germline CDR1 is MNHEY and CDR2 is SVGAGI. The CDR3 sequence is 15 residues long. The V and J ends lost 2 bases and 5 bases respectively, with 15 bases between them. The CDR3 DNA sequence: TGTGCCAGCAGTTACAGGGGTCTAAGGACGGAGACCCAGTACTTC. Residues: CASSYRGLRTETQYF.

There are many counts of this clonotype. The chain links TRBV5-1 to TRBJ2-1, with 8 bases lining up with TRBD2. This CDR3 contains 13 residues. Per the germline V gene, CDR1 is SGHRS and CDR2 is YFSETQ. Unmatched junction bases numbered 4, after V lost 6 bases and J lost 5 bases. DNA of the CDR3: TGCGCCAGCAAACTAGCGGAAAACAATGAGCAGTTCTTC. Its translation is CASKLAENNEQFF. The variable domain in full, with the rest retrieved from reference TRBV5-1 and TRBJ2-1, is KAGVTQTPRYLIKTRGQQVTLSCSPISGHRSVSWYQQTPGQGLQFLFEYFSETQRNKGNFPGRFSGRQFSNSRSEMNVSTLELGDSALYLCASKLAENNEQFFGPGTRLTVL.

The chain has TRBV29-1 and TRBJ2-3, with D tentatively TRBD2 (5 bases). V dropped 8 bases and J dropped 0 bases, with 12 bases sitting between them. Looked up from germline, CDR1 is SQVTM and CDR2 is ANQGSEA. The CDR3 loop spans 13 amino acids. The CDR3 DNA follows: TGCAGCTCAACCCGGACTAGCACAGATACGCAGTATTTT. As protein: CSSTRTSTDTQYF.

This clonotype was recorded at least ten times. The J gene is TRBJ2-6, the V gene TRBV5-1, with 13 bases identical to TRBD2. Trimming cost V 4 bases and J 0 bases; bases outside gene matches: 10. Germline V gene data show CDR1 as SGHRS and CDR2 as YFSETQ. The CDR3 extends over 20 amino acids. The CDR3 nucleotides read TGCGCCAGCAGCGGACGCACTAGCGGGAGGGAGTACTCTGGGGCCAACGTCCTGACTTTC. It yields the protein CASSGRTSGREYSGANVLTF.

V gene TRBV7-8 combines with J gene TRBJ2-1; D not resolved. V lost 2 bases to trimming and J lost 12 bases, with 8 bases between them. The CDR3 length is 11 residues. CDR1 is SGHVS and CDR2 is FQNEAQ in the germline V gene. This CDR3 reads CASSLIGGQFF. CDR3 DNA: TGTGCCAGCAGCTTAATAGGTGGGCAGTTCTTC.

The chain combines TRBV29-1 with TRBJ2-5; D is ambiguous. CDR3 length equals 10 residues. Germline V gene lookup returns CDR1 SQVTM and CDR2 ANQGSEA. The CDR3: CAWGQETQYF. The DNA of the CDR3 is TGCGCATGGGGCCAAGAGACCCAGTACTTC.

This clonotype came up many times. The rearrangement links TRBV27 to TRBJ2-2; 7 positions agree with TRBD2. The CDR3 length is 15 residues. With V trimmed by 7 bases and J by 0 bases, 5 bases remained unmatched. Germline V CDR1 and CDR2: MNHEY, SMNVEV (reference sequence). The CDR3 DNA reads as TGTGCCAGCATGTTCACTAGCGCGAACACCGGGGAGCTGTTTTTT. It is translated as CASMFTSANTGELFF.

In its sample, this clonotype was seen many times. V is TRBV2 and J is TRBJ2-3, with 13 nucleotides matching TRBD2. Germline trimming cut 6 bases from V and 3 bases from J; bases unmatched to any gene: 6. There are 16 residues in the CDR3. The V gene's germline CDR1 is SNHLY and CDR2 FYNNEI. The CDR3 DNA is TGTGCCAGCAGGGAGGGACTAGCGGGGATTACAGATACGCAGTATTTT. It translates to CASREGLAGITDTQYF.

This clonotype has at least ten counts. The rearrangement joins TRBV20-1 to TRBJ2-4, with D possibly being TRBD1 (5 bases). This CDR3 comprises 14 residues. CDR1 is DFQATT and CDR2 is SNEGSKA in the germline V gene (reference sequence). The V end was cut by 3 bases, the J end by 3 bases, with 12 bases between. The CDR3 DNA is TGCAGTGCTAGGGTTGACAGCCACAAAAACATTCAGTACTTC. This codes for CSARVDSHKNIQYF.

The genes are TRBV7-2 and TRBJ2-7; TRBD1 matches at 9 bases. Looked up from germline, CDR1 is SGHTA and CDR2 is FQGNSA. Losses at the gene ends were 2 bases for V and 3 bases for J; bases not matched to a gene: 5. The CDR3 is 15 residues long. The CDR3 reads CASSLIGTGIYEQYF. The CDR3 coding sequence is TGTGCCAGCAGCTTAATTGGGACAGGGATCTACGAGCAGTACTTC.

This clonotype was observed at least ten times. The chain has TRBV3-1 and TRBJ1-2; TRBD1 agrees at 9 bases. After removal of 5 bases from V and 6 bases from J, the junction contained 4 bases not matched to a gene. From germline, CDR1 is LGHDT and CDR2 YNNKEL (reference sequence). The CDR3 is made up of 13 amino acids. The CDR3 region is CASSGTGRHGYTF. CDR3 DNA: TGTGCCAGCAGCGGGACAGGGAGGCATGGCTACACCTTC. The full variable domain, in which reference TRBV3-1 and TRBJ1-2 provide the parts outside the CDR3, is DTAVSQTPKYLVTQMGNDKSIKCEQNLGHDTMYWYKQDSKKFLKIMFSYNNKELIINETVPNRFSPKSPDKAHLNLHINSLELGDSAVYFCASSGTGRHGYTFGSGTRLTVV.

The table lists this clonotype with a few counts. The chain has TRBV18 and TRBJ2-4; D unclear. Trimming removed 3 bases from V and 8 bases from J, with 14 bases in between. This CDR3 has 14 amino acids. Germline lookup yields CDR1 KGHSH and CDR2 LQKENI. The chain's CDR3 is CASSPRTEGDIQYF. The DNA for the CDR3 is TGTGCCAGCTCACCCCGGACCGAAGGAGACATTCAGTACTTC.

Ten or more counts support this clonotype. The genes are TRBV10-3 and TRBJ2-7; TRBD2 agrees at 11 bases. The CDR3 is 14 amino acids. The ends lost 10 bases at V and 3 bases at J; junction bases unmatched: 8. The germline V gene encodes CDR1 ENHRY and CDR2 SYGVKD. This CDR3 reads CATSPLAGVYEQYF. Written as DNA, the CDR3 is TGTGCCACCTCCCCACTAGCGGGAGTCTACGAGCAGTACTTC.

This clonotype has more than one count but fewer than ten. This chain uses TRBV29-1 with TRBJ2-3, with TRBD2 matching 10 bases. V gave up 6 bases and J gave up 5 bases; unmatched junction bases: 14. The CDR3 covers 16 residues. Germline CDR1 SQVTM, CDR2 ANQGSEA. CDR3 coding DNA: TGCAGCGTCGAGGGGGCGAGGACTAGCGGTCGAGATACGCAGTATTTT. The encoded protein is CSVEGARTSGRDTQYF.

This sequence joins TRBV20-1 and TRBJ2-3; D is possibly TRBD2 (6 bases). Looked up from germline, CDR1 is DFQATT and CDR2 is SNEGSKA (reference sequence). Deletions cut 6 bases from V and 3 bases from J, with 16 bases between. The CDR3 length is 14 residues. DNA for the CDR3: TGCAGTGCAAGGGCTAGAGGAGGGACAGATACGCAGTATTTT. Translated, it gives CSARARGGTDTQYF.

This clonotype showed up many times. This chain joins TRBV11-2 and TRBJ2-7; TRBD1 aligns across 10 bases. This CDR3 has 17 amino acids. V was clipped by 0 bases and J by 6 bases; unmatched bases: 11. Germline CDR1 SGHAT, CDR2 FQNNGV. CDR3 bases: TGTGCCAGCAGCTTAGAGAGGCTGACAGGGGGCGGGAGCGAGCAGTACTTC. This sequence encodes CASSLERLTGGGSEQYF.

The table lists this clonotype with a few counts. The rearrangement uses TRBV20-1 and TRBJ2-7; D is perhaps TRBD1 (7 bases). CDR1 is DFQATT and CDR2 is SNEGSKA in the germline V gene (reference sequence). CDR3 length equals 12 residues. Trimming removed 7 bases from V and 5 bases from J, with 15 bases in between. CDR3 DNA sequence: TGCAGTGTCGGGCAGGGGGGAAACGAGCAGTACTTC. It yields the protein CSVGQGGNEQYF.

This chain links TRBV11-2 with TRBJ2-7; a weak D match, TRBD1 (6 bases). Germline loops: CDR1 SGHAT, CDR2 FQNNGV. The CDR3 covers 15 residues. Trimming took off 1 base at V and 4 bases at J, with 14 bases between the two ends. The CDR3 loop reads CASSLGKAGAYEQYF. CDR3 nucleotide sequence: TGTGCCAGCAGCTTAGGAAAGGCAGGGGCTTACGAGCAGTACTTC.

The CDR3 DNA reads TGTGCCAGCAGCTTGGTGCCAGGGGGCGCGGGAACTGAAGCTTTCTTT. This encodes CASSLVPGGAGTEAFF. This chain links TRBV5-5 with TRBJ1-1, with 8 bases identical to TRBD1. The J segment lost 5 bases and the V segment lost 0 bases, leaving 9 bases of the junction unmatched. CDR1 and CDR2 (germline): SGHKS, YYEKEE (reference sequence). The CDR3 loop spans 16 amino acids. The entire variable domain, with the rest obtained from reference TRBV5-5 and TRBJ1-1, is as follows: DAGVTQSPTHLIKTRGQQVTLRCSPISGHKSVSWYQQVLGQGPQFIFQYYEKEERGRGNFPDRFSARQFPNYSSELNVNALLLGDSALYLCASSLVPGGAGTEAFFGQGTRLTVV.